These T cell receptor beta chains were read from a single sample in a study of blood T cell repertoires in COVID-19. Here immunoSEQ multiplex PCR was the method, and the copy in TCRdb shows in-frame clones only, minus some. The top ten clones hold roughly 1.4% of a sample with approximately 230,000 clones, around nine tenths of them seen once. Sequenced input: peripheral blood. The receptors originated from a man older than 75 with acute or convalescent COVID-19. CDR3s include the opening cysteine and the closing phenylalanine or tryptophan. Fields, in order: CDR3 protein, CDR3 DNA, D gene, clone size, J gene, V gene. A D gene is named only where the DNA matches it firmly. The size of a clone is reported for some rows only, either as once, few or many, or as a class for expanded clones.

CASSLGTQNTGELFF,TGTGCCAGCAGCTTGGGGACACAGAACACCGGGGAGCTGTTTTTT,NA,NA,TRBJ2-2,TRBV7-2
CATSSLGQGGNQPQHF,TGTGCCACCAGCAGTCTGGGACAGGGGGGCAATCAGCCCCAGCATTTT,TRBD1,NA,TRBJ1-5,TRBV15
CASSFPGGGAFF,TGTGCCAGCAGCTTCCCGGGAGGGGGGGCTTTCTTT,NA,few,TRBJ1-1,TRBV11-2
CASSYTSFPRGQETQYF,TGTGCCAGCAGTTACACTTCCTTCCCTAGGGGACAAGAGACCCAGTACTTC,NA,NA,TRBJ2-5,TRBV6-2/TRBV6-3
CASSYSLPSQQPQHF,TGTGCCAGCAGTTACTCACTGCCGTCCCAACAGCCCCAGCATTTT,NA,once,TRBJ1-5,TRBV6-5
CASGGVEGETQYF,TGTGCCAGCGGGGGGGTTGAGGGAGAGACCCAGTACTTC,TRBD2,NA,TRBJ2-5,TRBV9
CSVEDGSGVPYEQYF,TGCAGCGTTGAAGATGGGAGCGGGGTTCCCTACGAGCAGTACTTC,TRBD2,NA,TRBJ2-7,TRBV29-1
CASSSGYEQYF,TGTGCCAGCAGCTCGGGGTACGAGCAGTACTTC,NA,once,TRBJ2-7,TRBV9
CASYAGWTEAFF,TGTGCCAGCTATGCAGGGTGGACTGAAGCTTTCTTT,NA,NA,TRBJ1-1,TRBV2
CASSLGHEAGQPQHF,TGCGCCAGCAGCTTGGGACATGAGGCGGGTCAGCCCCAGCATTTT,NA,NA,TRBJ1-5,TRBV5-1
CASRTGTPPYEQYF,TGTGCCAGCAGAACTGGGACACCGCCCTACGAGCAGTACTTC,NA,NA,TRBJ2-7,TRBV28
CAISESQGRETQYF,TGTGCCATCAGTGAGTCCCAGGGTAGGGAGACCCAGTACTTC,NA,NA,TRBJ2-5,TRBV10-3
CASSYFIDRSTDTQYF,TGTGCCAGCAGCTATTTCATCGACAGAAGCACAGATACGCAGTATTTT,NA,once,TRBJ2-3,TRBV7-2
CASLGQYSNQPQHF,TGTGCCAGTTTGGGACAATATAGCAATCAGCCCCAGCATTTT,NA,NA,TRBJ1-5,TRBV19
CASSYRAGATNEKLFF,TGTGCCAGCAGTTACCGCGCGGGTGCAACTAATGAAAAACTGTTTTTT,NA,once,TRBJ1-4,TRBV6-5
CASSQDLREGRYEQYF,TGCGCCAGCAGCCAAGATTTGCGGGAGGGCCGGTACGAGCAGTACTTC,TRBD2,NA,TRBJ2-7,TRBV4-3
CASSLVGVEGTEAFF,TGCGCCAGCAGCTTGGTTGGGGTTGAGGGCACTGAAGCTTTCTTT,NA,once,TRBJ1-1,TRBV5-1
CASSPGTGGNYGYTF,TGTGCCAGCTCACCAGGGACAGGGGGCAACTATGGCTACACCTTC,TRBD1,NA,TRBJ1-2,TRBV18
CASSLYNLSSYEQYF,TGTGCCAGCAGCTTATATAACTTGAGCTCCTACGAGCAGTACTTC,NA,NA,TRBJ2-7,TRBV11-2
CASSSDRFPTGEQFF,TGTGCCAGTAGCTCCGACAGGTTCCCAACGGGTGAGCAGTTCTTC,NA,NA,TRBJ2-1,TRBV19
CAKPQTEGFEKLFF,TGTGCCAAACCACAAACCGAGGGTTTTGAAAAACTGTTTTTT,NA,few,TRBJ1-4,TRBV6-6
CASSVGQTYEQYF,TGTGCCAGCAGCGTAGGGCAGACCTACGAGCAGTACTTC,NA,NA,TRBJ2-7,TRBV9
CASSPLRGSNYGYTF,TGTGCCAGCAGTCCCCTCAGGGGATCGAACTATGGCTACACCTTC,NA,NA,TRBJ1-2,TRBV6-5
CASSTSGGFRDYGYTF,TGTGCCAGTAGTACCTCTGGGGGGTTTCGGGACTATGGCTACACCTTC,NA,NA,TRBJ1-2,TRBV19
CASSTDGDSTNEKLFF,TGTGCCAGCAGTACGGACGGGGACTCAACTAATGAAAAACTGTTTTTT,NA,NA,TRBJ1-4,TRBV5-8
CASSQDLGRWDTGELFF,TGTGCCAGCAGTCAAGATCTGGGGCGCTGGGACACCGGGGAGCTGTTTTTT,NA,NA,TRBJ2-2,TRBV14
CAIRTSGGADTQYF,TGTGCCATCAGAACTAGCGGGGGCGCAGATACGCAGTATTTT,TRBD2,NA,TRBJ2-3,TRBV10-3
CASSPTSNTEAFF,TGTGCCAGCAGCCCGACATCGAACACTGAAGCTTTCTTT,NA,NA,TRBJ1-1,TRBV7-3
CASSVQGYEQYF,TGTGCCAGCAGCGTTCAGGGTTACGAGCAGTACTTC,NA,once,TRBJ2-7,TRBV7-9
CASSLQAQPQHF,TGTGCCAGCAGCTTACAGGCCCAGCCCCAGCATTTT,NA,NA,TRBJ1-5,TRBV7-2
CASSPGTVPYEQYF,TGCGCCAGCAGCCCCGGGACAGTCCCCTACGAGCAGTACTTC,TRBD1,NA,TRBJ2-7,TRBV5-1
CASSFSQGSRYEQYF,TGCGCCAGCAGCTTCTCCCAGGGGAGCAGGTACGAGCAGTACTTC,NA,NA,TRBJ2-7,TRBV5-1
CASRPAPGQTGELFF,TGCGCCAGCAGACCGGCTCCTGGGCAGACCGGGGAGCTGTTTTTT,NA,NA,TRBJ2-2,TRBV5-1
CASSLYGQSKYEQYF,TGTGCCAGCAGTTTATATGGGCAGTCTAAGTACGAGCAGTACTTC,NA,NA,TRBJ2-7,TRBV28
CASTRDEKLFF,TGTGCCAGCACCCGGGATGAAAAACTGTTTTTT,NA,NA,TRBJ1-4,TRBV6-6
CASSPSLRDRNTGELFF,TGTGCCAGTAGTCCTTCCCTCCGGGACAGGAACACCGGGGAGCTGTTTTTT,TRBD1,NA,TRBJ2-2,TRBV19
CASSVHFFEGTSGGTTGELFF,TGTGCCAGCAGCGTTCATTTCTTCGAAGGGACTAGCGGGGGGACCACCGGGGAGCTGTTTTTT,TRBD2,NA,TRBJ2-2,TRBV9
CATSEGLAGPFTDTQYF,TGTGCCACCAGTGAAGGACTAGCGGGTCCTTTCACAGATACGCAGTATTTT,TRBD2,NA,TRBJ2-3,TRBV24-1
CASSFAGSGELFF,TGTGCCAGCAGTTTTGCCGGTTCCGGGGAGCTGTTTTTT,NA,NA,TRBJ2-2,TRBV12-3/TRBV12-4
CASSEPGQRSSYNEQFF,TGCGCCAGCAGTGAGCCGGGACAGCGAAGCTCCTACAATGAGCAGTTCTTC,TRBD1,NA,TRBJ2-1,TRBV10-1
CATSRDRTGNTGELFF,TGTGCCACCAGCAGAGATAGGACAGGGAACACCGGGGAGCTGTTTTTT,TRBD1,NA,TRBJ2-2,TRBV15
CASSPKLVSSSNTEAFF,TGTGCCAGCTCACCAAAGTTAGTGAGCTCTTCGAACACTGAAGCTTTCTTT,NA,NA,TRBJ1-1,TRBV18
CASAGFSYNEQFF,TGTGCCAGCGCCGGGTTTTCCTACAATGAGCAGTTCTTC,NA,NA,TRBJ2-1,TRBV6-6
CASATGGDTQYF,TGTGCCAGCGCTACGGGGGGAGATACGCAGTATTTT,TRBD2,NA,TRBJ2-3,TRBV25-1
CASSFSQANYEQYF,TGTGCCAGCAGTTTTTCACAGGCTAACTACGAGCAGTACTTC,NA,NA,TRBJ2-7,TRBV28
CASSRATGTGNTIYF,TGTGCCAGCAGTCGCGCTACAGGGACTGGAAACACCATATATTTT,NA,NA,TRBJ1-3,TRBV2
CASSDSTGGRDEQFF,TGTGCCAGCAGTGACAGTACCGGCGGGAGGGATGAGCAGTTCTTC,TRBD2,NA,TRBJ2-1,TRBV6-1
CASREGQDLNTEAFF,TGTGCCAGCAGGGAGGGACAGGACCTGAACACTGAAGCTTTCTTT,TRBD1,NA,TRBJ1-1,TRBV6-6